A selection of T cell receptor beta chains follows, all from one sample in a study of blood T cell repertoires in COVID-19. Clones were sequenced by immunoSEQ multiplex PCR, and TCRdb holds only the in-frame ones, with some missing. The sample has approximately 150,000 clones, about 85% seen once. Sample: peripheral blood. The receptors stem from a human donor with acute or convalescent COVID-19. The donor label of this sample is uncertain. CDR3s include the opening cysteine and the closing phenylalanine or tryptophan. A D gene is named only where the DNA matches it firmly. Clone size, where shown, is once, few, many, or a class for clones that have expanded.

j_gene,abundance,v_gene,d_gene,len,CDR3nt,CDR3aa
TRBJ2-1,NA,TRBV6-5,NA,14,TGTGCCAGCAGTTACCGCGATTCCTACAATGAGCAGTTCTTC,CASSYRDSYNEQFF
TRBJ2-2,few,TRBV21-1,NA,15,TGTGCCAGCAGCAAAGTTGTGGGGCACACCGGGGAGCTGTTTTTT,CASSKVVGHTGELFF
TRBJ2-6,NA,TRBV28,TRBD1,18,TGTGCCAGCAGTTTATCGGGACAGGGGAAAGGTGGGGCCAACGTCCTGACTTTC,CASSLSGQGKGGANVLTF
TRBJ1-5,few,TRBV9,NA,12,TGTGCCAGCAGCGACGGGGAGGGTCCCCAGCATTTT,CASSDGEGPQHF
TRBJ1-5,NA,TRBV20-1,NA,13,TGCAGTGCTAGTTCTGAGAGCAATCAGCCCCAGCATTTT,CSASSESNQPQHF
TRBJ2-1,NA,TRBV10-3,NA,17,TGTGCCATCAGTGGGACCCTCGGGAGCATTTCCTACAATGAGCAGTTCTTC,CAISGTLGSISYNEQFF
TRBJ1-5,once,TRBV7-2,NA,16,TGTGCCAGCAGCCCCACAGGGCTCTATAGCAATCAGCCCCAGCATTTT,CASSPTGLYSNQPQHF
TRBJ1-1,NA,TRBV7-9,NA,13,TGTGCCAGCAGCCAGACCCCGACACCCGAAGCTTTCTTT,CASSQTPTPEAFF
TRBJ1-1,NA,TRBV16,TRBD1,16,TGTGCCAGCAGCCGGCCGACAGGGTCCATGAACACTGAAGCTTTCTTT,CASSRPTGSMNTEAFF
TRBJ1-2,NA,TRBV5-4,NA,15,TGTGCCAGCAGCTTGGCAGCAACGGGTAACTATGGCTACACCTTC,CASSLAATGNYGYTF
TRBJ1-5,NA,TRBV30,NA,14,TGTGCCTGGAGTGCCCTCGGGGGAGAACAGCCCCAGCATTTT,CAWSALGGEQPQHF
TRBJ1-2,NA,TRBV25-1,NA,13,TGTGCCAGCAGTGCGGCAGGGCGGAAAGGCTACACCTTC,CASSAAGRKGYTF
TRBJ2-7,few,TRBV2,TRBD1,15,TGTGCCAGCAGGAGGGACAGGCCAAGCTACTACGAGCAGTACTTC,CASRRDRPSYYEQYF
TRBJ2-1,NA,TRBV9,TRBD2,16,TGTGCCAGCAGCGTAGAAGCGGGGAGGTTCCTAAATGAGCAGTTCTTC,CASSVEAGRFLNEQFF
TRBJ2-1,once,TRBV29-1,NA,10,TGCAGCGTGAGGGCTATTGAGCAGTTCTTC,CSVRAIEQFF
TRBJ1-5,once,TRBV7-8,NA,14,TGTGCCAGCAGCTTAGCGCTGTCAGGGTCCCTGAAGCATTTT,CASSLALSGSLKHF
TRBJ2-5,NA,TRBV6-2/TRBV6-3,TRBD1,15,TGTGCCAGCAGTTACGGCCCAGGGGGCCAAGAGACCCAGTACTTC,CASSYGPGGQETQYF
TRBJ1-2,NA,TRBV19,NA,14,TGTGCCAGTAGTATAGAGGGAGGCTACAATGGCTACACCTTC,CASSIEGGYNGYTF
TRBJ1-3,NA,TRBV14,NA,17,TGTGCCAGCAGCCAACGGGTAGATGAGGGTCCTGGAAACACCATATATTTT,CASSQRVDEGPGNTIYF
TRBJ1-2,few,TRBV6-5,NA,14,TGTGCCAGCAGTTACCTTGCCGGGAACTATGGCTACACCTTC,CASSYLAGNYGYTF
TRBJ2-3,NA,TRBV4-2,NA,16,TGTGCCAGCAGCCAAGATTGGCGCGGGGGCCCAGATACGCAGTATTTT,CASSQDWRGGPDTQYF
TRBJ2-3,once,TRBV24-1,TRBD2,17,TGTGCCACCAGTGATTCAATAGCGGGGCCGGGGAGAGATACGCAGTATTTT,CATSDSIAGPGRDTQYF
TRBJ1-1,few,TRBV24-1,TRBD1,13,TGTGCCACCAGTGGGACAGGTTTCACTGAAGCTTTCTTT,CATSGTGFTEAFF
TRBJ2-3,NA,TRBV11-3,NA,13,TGTGCCAGCAGCTTGAGCACAGGGTCCAGGCAGTATTTT,CASSLSTGSRQYF
TRBJ1-4,NA,TRBV4-2,TRBD1,16,TGTGCCAGCAGCCAGACATGGACAGGGGGGAGGGAAAAACTGTTTTTT,CASSQTWTGGREKLFF
TRBJ1-2,NA,TRBV7-2,TRBD1,14,TGTGCCAGCAGCTTAGTGGGACAGATCTATGGCTACACCTTC,CASSLVGQIYGYTF
TRBJ1-2,NA,TRBV6-5,NA,14,TGTGCCAGCAGTTACTCGGAGACAGCGGGTGGCTACACCTTC,CASSYSETAGGYTF
TRBJ1-2,NA,TRBV6-5,TRBD1,12,TGTGCCGTACAGGGGGGAGGGTATGGCTACACCTTC,CAVQGGGYGYTF
TRBJ1-1,NA,TRBV4-3,NA,15,TGCGCCAGCAGCCAAGAGGGGGCTCGGGGCACTGAAGCTTTCTTT,CASSQEGARGTEAFF
TRBJ1-6,few,TRBV9,TRBD1,15,TGTGCCAGCAGCACCTCACAGGGGACGCATTCACCCCTCCACTTT,CASSTSQGTHSPLHF
TRBJ2-7,NA,TRBV19,NA,15,TGTGCCAGTAGTCCCGGACTGGACCTCCCCTACGAGCAGTACTTC,CASSPGLDLPYEQYF
TRBJ1-1,NA,TRBV6-5,NA,14,TGTGCCAGCAGTACGGAGAGAAGGAACACTGAAGCTTTCTTT,CASSTERRNTEAFF
TRBJ1-2,NA,TRBV30,NA,11,TGTGCCTGGAGTGGGCTTGAAGGCTACACCTTC,CAWSGLEGYTF
TRBJ2-2,NA,TRBV18,NA,13,TGTGCCAGCTCACCGGCGGACACCGGGGAGCTGTTTTTT,CASSPADTGELFF
TRBJ1-5,NA,TRBV19,TRBD1,14,TGTGCCAGTAGAGCAGGGGGCGCAGCTCAGCCCCAGCATTTT,CASRAGGAAQPQHF
TRBJ2-5,once,TRBV4-2,NA,15,TGTGCCAGCAGCGAGAGCGGACAGTTGAAAGAGACCCAGTACTTC,CASSESGQLKETQYF
TRBJ2-3,NA,TRBV4-3,TRBD2,17,TGCGCCAGCAGCCAAGACCCAGCGGGGGGGCGCGCAGATACGCAGTATTTT,CASSQDPAGGRADTQYF
TRBJ1-3,NA,TRBV30,NA,14,TGTGCCTGGAGTAGGGGTAACTCTGGAAACACCATATATTTT,CAWSRGNSGNTIYF
TRBJ1-5,NA,TRBV4-1,NA,14,TGCGCCAGCAGCCCGACAGGCGGCAATCAGCCCCAGCATTTT,CASSPTGGNQPQHF
TRBJ2-3,NA,TRBV24-1,TRBD1,16,TGTGCCACCAGTGATTCGGGACAGGGGGCAGGAGATACGCAGTATTTT,CATSDSGQGAGDTQYF
TRBJ2-2,NA,TRBV7-6,NA,16,TGTGCCAGCAGCTTAGACCCGGGGTCGGACACCGGGGAGCTGTTTTTT,CASSLDPGSDTGELFF
TRBJ1-1,NA,TRBV6-5,TRBD1,15,TGTGCCAGCAGTCGGGACAGAGGTATGAACACTGAAGCTTTCTTT,CASSRDRGMNTEAFF
TRBJ1-3,NA,TRBV7-2,TRBD1,18,TGTGCCAGCAGCTCCTCCGGGACAGGGAATAGAGCTGGAAACACCATATATTTT,CASSSSGTGNRAGNTIYF
TRBJ1-5,NA,TRBV19,TRBD1,15,TGTGCCAGCGGGACAGGGTTTCGAAGCAATCAGCCCCAGCATTTT,CASGTGFRSNQPQHF
TRBJ1-4,NA,TRBV12-5,TRBD1,14,TGTGCTAGTGGTCTATCCGGGACAGGGGAAAAACTGTTTTTT,CASGLSGTGEKLFF
TRBJ1-1,NA,TRBV6-4,NA,13,TGTGCCAGCAGGGAACGGGGTAACACTGAAGCTTTCTTT,CASRERGNTEAFF
TRBJ1-4,NA,TRBV28,NA,15,TGTGCCAGCAGCACGGGGGGCGCGGATAATGAAAAACTGTTTTTT,CASSTGGADNEKLFF
TRBJ1-3,NA,TRBV2,NA,15,TGTGCCAGCAAGGGGTCCACCGTCTCTGGAAACACCATATATTTT,CASKGSTVSGNTIYF
TRBJ1-1,NA,TRBV5-4,NA,16,TGTGCCAGCACCACGGGACTGATCAGGGAGAACACTGAAGCTTTCTTT,CASTTGLIRENTEAFF
TRBJ1-6,NA,TRBV19,TRBD1,13,TGTGCCAGTAGTTCGACAGGGTATTCACCCCTCCACTTT,CASSSTGYSPLHF
TRBJ2-3,NA,TRBV6-5,TRBD1,15,TGTGCCAGCCGTATGACAGGGGATCGGATAGATACGCAGTATTTT,CASRMTGDRIDTQYF
TRBJ2-5,NA,TRBV19,TRBD2,16,TGTGCCAGTAGTATTTCAGTAGCGGGGGGGCCAGAGACCCAGTACTTC,CASSISVAGGPETQYF
TRBJ2-2,once,TRBV6-5,TRBD1,14,TGTGCCACCGGCCGGCAGGGGGACGCCGGGGAGCTGTTTTTT,CATGRQGDAGELFF
TRBJ2-3,NA,TRBV9,NA,15,TGTGCCAGCAGCGCCGCTTTCCGAAACATGGATACGCAGTATTTT,CASSAAFRNMDTQYF
TRBJ2-1,NA,TRBV7-9,NA,13,TGTGCCAGCAGCTCCGGGACCTACAATGAGCAGTTCTTC,CASSSGTYNEQFF
TRBJ1-1,NA,TRBV20-1,NA,9,TGCAGTCCAGACACTGAAGCTTTCTTT,CSPDTEAFF
TRBJ2-5,NA,TRBV27,TRBD1,13,TGTGCCAGCAGTTGGACAGGACAAGAGACCCAGTACTTC,CASSWTGQETQYF
TRBJ1-1,NA,TRBV7-9,NA,13,TGTGCCAGCAGCTTAGTAGATTCCCCTCGAGCTTTCTTT,CASSLVDSPRAFF